Below, one T cell receptor (beta chain) is given with its context. Antigen: not known. Exclusions: uncontrolled infection, other autoimmune disease, pregnancy, lactation. The data were taken from a study of T cells in Graves' hyperthyroidism and ophthalmopathy. Amplification yielded TCR beta CDR3 regions, with RNA transcripts as the source. HTBI primers were the set used in a first-round RT-PCR of the TCR CDR3. Using its own MiXCR run on the multiplex PCR reads, TCRdb lists one record per CDR3 protein. The table records about 560,000 distinct CDR3 sequences, around 45% of them present only once. This CDR3 contains 14 residues. CDR1 is SGHTA, CDR2 FQGNSA, per germline. V lost 5 bases and J 7 bases, leaving 17 bases between the germline ends. Whole-study results and caveats: Before onset, by a median of around six months, the model predicted ophthalmopathy. Blood samples included most of the expanded thyroid clonotypes exceeding 0.001.

The TCR sequence derives from a woman under 30 with Graves' hyperthyroidism. This chain links TRBV7-2 with TRBJ2-5; maybe TRBD1 (6 bases). Sequenced sample: peripheral blood or thyroid tissue (not recorded which). The CDR3 spells CASSPTRQGPTQYF. The CDR3 DNA follows: TGTGCCAGCAGCCCAACCCGCCAGGGGCCGACCCAGTACTTC.